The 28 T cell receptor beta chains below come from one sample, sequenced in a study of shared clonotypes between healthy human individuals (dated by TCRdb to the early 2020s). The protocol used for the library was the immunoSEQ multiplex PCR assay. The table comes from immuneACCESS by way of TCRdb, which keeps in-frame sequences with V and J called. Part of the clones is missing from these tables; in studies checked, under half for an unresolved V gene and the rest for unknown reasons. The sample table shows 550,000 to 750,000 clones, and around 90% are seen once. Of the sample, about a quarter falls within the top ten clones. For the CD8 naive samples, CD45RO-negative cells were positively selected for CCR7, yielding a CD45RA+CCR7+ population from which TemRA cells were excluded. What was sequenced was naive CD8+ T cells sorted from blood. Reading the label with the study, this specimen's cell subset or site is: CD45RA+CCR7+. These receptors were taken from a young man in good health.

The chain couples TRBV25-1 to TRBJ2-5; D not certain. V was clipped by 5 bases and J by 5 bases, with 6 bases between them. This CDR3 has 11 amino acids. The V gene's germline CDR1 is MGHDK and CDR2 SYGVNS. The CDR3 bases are TGTGCCAGCAGTCATTCGGAGACCCAGTACTTC. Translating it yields CASSHSETQYF.

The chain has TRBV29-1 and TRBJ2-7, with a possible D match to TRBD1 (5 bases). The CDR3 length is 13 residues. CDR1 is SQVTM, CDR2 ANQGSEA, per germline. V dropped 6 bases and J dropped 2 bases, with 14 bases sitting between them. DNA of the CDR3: TGCAGCGTCCACAGGATAGGGACCTACGAGCAGTACTTC. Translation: CSVHRIGTYEQYF.

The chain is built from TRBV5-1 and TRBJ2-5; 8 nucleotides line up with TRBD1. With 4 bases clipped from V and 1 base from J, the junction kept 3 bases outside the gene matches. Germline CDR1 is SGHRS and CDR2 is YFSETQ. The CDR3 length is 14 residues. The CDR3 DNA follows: TGCGCCAGCAGCCTTCAGGGGGCCCAAGAGACCCAGTACTTC. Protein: CASSLQGAQETQYF.

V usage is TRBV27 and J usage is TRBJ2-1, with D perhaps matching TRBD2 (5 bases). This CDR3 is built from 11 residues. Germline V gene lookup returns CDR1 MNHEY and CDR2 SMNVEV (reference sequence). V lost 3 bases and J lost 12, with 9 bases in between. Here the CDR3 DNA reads TGTGCCAGCAGTTTTTCGGGAAGGCAGTTCTTC. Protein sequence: CASSFSGRQFF.

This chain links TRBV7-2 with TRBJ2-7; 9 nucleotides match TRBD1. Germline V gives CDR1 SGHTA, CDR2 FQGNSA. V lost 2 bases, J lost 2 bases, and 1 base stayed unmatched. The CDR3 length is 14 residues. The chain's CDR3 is CASSLRDRAYEQYF. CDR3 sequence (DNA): TGTGCCAGCAGCTTAAGGGACAGGGCCTACGAGCAGTACTTC. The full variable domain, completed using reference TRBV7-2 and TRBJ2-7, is GAGVSQSPSNKVTEKGKDVELRCDPISGHTALYWYRQSLGQGLEFLIYFQGNSAPDKSGLPSDRFSAERTGGSVSTLTIQRTQQEDSAVYLCASSLRDRAYEQYFGPGTRLTVT.

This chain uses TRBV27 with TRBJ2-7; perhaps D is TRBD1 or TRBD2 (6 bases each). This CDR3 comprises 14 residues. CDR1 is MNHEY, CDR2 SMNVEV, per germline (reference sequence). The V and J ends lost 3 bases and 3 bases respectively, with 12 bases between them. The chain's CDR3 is CASSFGGWGYEQYF. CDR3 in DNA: TGTGCCAGCAGTTTCGGGGGCTGGGGCTACGAGCAGTACTTC.

The DNA for the CDR3 is TGTGCCAGTTCTAGCGGTAGCACAGATACGCAGTATTTT. Its protein product is CASSSGSTDTQYF. The chain uses TRBV13 and TRBJ2-3, with 7 bases lining up with TRBD2. The CDR3 is 13 amino acids. Per germline, CDR1 PRHDT and CDR2 FYEKMQ (reference sequence). Trimming took 9 bases from V and 0 from J; bases not matched to a gene: 3.

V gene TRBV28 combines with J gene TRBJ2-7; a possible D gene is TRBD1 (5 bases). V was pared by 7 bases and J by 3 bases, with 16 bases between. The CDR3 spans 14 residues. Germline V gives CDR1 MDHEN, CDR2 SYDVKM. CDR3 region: CASTPFQGFYEQYF. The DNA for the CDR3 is TGTGCCAGCACCCCCTTCCAGGGCTTCTACGAGCAGTACTTC.

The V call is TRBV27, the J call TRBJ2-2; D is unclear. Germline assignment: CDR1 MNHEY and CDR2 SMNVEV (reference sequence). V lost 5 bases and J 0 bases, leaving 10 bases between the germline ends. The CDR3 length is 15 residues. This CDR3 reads CASSPREPNTGELFF. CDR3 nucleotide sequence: TGTGCCAGCAGTCCGCGCGAACCGAACACCGGGGAGCTGTTTTTT.

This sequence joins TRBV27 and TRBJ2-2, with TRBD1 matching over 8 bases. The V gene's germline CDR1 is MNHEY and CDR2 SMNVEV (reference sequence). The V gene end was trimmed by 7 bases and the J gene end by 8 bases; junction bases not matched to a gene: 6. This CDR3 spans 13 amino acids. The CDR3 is CASKTGAVGELFF. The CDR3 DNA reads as TGTGCCAGCAAGACAGGGGCGGTGGGGGAGCTGTTTTTT.

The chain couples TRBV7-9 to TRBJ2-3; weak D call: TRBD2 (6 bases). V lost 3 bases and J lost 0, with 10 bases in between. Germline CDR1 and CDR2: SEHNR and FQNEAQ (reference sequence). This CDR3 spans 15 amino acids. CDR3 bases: TGTGCCAGCAGCTTTCCGGGAGCCAGCACAGATACGCAGTATTTT. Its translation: CASSFPGASTDTQYF.

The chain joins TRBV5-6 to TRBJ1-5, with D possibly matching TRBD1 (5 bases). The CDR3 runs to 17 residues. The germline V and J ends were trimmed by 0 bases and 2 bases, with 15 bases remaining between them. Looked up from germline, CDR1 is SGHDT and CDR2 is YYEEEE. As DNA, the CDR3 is TGTGCCAGCAGCTTGGCCGGGGGTGCATTCCGCAATCAGCCCCAGCATTTT. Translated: CASSLAGGAFRNQPQHF.

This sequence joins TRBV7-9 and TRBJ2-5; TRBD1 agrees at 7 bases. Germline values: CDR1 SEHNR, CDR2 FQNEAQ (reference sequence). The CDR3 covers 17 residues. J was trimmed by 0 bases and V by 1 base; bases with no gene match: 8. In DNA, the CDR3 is TGTGCCAGCAGCTTAGAATTTGACAGGGTGGACCAAGAGACCCAGTACTTC. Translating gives CASSLEFDRVDQETQYF.

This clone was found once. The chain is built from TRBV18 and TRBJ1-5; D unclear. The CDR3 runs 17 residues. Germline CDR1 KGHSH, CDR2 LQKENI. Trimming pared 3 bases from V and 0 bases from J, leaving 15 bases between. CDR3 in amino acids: CASSPGPPSDSNQPQHF. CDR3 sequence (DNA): TGTGCCAGCTCACCGGGCCCCCCGAGCGATAGCAATCAGCCCCAGCATTTT.

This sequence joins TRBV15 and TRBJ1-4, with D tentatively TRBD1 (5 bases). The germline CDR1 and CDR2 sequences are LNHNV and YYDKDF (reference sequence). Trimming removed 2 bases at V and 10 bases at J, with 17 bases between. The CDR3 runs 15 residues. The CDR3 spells CATSRNAGRIGKLFF. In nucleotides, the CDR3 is TGTGCCACCAGCAGAAATGCGGGACGTATTGGAAAACTGTTTTTT.

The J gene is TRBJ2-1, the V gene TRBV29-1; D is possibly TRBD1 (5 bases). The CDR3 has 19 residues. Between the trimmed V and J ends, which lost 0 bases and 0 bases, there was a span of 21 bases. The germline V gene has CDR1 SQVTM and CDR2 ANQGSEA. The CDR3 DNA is TGCAGCGTTGAAGATGATCCGGACATGCCATATAGCTCCTACAATGAGCAGTTCTTC. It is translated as CSVEDDPDMPYSSYNEQFF.

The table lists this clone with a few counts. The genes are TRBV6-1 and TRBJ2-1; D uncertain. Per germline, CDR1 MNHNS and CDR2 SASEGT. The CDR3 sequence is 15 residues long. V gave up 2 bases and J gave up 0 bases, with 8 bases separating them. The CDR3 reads CASSENGGSYNEQFF. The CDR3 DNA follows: TGTGCCAGCAGTGAAAATGGCGGCTCCTACAATGAGCAGTTCTTC.

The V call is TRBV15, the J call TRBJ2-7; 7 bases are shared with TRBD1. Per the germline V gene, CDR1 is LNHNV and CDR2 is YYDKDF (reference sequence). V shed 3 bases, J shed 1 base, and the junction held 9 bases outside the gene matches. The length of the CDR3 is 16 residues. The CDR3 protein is CATSRALRDRSYEQYF. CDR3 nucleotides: TGTGCCACCAGCAGGGCCTTAAGGGACAGATCCTACGAGCAGTACTTC.

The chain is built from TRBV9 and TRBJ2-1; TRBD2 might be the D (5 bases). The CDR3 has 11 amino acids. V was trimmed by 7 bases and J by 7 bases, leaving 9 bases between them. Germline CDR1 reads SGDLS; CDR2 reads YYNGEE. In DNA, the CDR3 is TGTGCCAGCGCTAGCCGAAATGAGCAGTTCTTC. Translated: CASASRNEQFF.

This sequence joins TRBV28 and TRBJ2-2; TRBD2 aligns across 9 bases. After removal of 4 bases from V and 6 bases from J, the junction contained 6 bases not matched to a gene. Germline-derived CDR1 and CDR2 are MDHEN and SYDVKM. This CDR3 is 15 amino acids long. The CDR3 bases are TGTGCCAGCAGTTCCTGGACTAGCGCCTCCGGGGAGCTGTTTTTT. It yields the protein CASSSWTSASGELFF.

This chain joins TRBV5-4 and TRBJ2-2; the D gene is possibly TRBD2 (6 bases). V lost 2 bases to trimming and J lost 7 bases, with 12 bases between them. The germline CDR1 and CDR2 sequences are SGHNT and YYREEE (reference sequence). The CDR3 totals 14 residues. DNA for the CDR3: TGTGCCAGCAGCTTCGGGACTCCCAGCGGGGAGCTGTTTTTT. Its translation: CASSFGTPSGELFF.

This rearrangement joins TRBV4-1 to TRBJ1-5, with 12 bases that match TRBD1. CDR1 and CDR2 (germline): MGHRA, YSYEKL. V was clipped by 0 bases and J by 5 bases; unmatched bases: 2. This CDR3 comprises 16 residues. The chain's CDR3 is CASSQDGTGGDQPQHF. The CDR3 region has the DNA TGCGCCAGCAGCCAAGATGGGACAGGGGGCGATCAGCCCCAGCATTTT.

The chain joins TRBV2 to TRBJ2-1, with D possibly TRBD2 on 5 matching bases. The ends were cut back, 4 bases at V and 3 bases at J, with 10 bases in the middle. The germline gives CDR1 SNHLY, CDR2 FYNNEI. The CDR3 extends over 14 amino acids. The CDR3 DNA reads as TGTGCCAGCAGTGTTGTTCGGGACTACAATGAGCAGTTCTTC. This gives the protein CASSVVRDYNEQFF. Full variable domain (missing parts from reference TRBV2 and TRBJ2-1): EPEVTQTPSHQVTQMGQEVILRCVPISNHLYFYWYRQILGQKVEFLVSFYNNEISEKSEIFDDQFSVERPDGSNFTLKIRSTKLEDSAMYFCASSVVRDYNEQFFGPGTRLTVL.

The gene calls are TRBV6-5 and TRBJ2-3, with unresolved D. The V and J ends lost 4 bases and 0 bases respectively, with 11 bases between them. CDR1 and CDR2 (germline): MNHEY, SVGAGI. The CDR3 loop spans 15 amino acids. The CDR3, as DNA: TGTGCCAGCAGTTCCACGGATGCTAGCACAGATACGCAGTATTTT. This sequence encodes CASSSTDASTDTQYF.

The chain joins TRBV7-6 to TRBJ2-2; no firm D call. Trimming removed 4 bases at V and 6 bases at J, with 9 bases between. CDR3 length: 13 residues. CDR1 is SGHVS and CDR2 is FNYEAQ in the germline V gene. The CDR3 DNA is TGTGCCAGCAGCTCCGGTCTCGCCGGGGAGCTGTTTTTT. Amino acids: CASSSGLAGELFF.

The CDR3 nucleotides read TGTGCCAGCAACGAGGCTGGGGCCAACGTCCTGACTTTC. It specifies CASNEAGANVLTF. The J gene is TRBJ2-6, the V gene TRBV6-5; D not resolved. The CDR3 contains 13 residues. Trimming left V 7 bases short and J 2 bases short, with 6 bases between. Per germline, CDR1 MNHEY and CDR2 SVGAGI.

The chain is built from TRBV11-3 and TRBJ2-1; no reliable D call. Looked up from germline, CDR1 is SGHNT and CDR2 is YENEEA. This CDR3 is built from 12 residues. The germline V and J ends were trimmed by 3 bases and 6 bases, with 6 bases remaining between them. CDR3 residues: CASSLQSNEQFF. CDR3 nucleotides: TGTGCCAGCAGCTTGCAGAGCAATGAGCAGTTCTTC.

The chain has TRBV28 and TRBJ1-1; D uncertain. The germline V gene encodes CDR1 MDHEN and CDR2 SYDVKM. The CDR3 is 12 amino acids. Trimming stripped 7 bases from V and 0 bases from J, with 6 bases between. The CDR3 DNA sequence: TGTGCCAGCAACAGTCTGAACACTGAAGCTTTCTTT. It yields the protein CASNSLNTEAFF. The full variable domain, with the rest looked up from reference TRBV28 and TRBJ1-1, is DVKVTQSSRYLVKRTGEKVFLECVQDMDHENMFWYRQDPGLGLRLIYFSYDVKMKEKGDIPEGYSVSREKKERFSLILESASTNQTSMYLCASNSLNTEAFFGQGTRLTVV.